Listed below are T cell receptor beta chains from one sample, sequenced in a study of a mutant IDH1 vaccine in newly diagnosed glioma. Measured with immunoSEQ multiplex PCR; TCRdb has only the in-frame clones, and not every one. The sample lists tens of thousands of clones; less than 90% were seen once. Antigen specificity for these receptors is unknown. Material: PBMCs, obtained from a glioma patient whose treatment included an IDH1 peptide vaccine. Every receptor here comes from a man aged 18 to 29 with glioma. CDR3s include the opening cysteine and the closing phenylalanine or tryptophan. The order of the fields is V gene, D gene, clone size, J gene, CDR3 DNA, CDR3 protein. A D gene is named only where the DNA matches it firmly. Clone size is given for some rows only: seen once, a few or many times, or a class if the clone is expanded.

V: TRBV4-2; D: -; size: -; J: TRBJ2-3; DNA: TGTGCCAGCAGCCAATGGTGGGGGGAAGATCAAGGGAGCACAGATACGCAGTATTTT; CDR3: CASSQWWGEDQGSTDTQYF
V: TRBV7-2; D: TRBD2; size: -; J: TRBJ2-1; DNA: TGTGCCAGCAGCTTAGAACTAGCGGGACGTGAGCAGTTCTTC; CDR3: CASSLELAGREQFF
V: TRBV6-5; D: -; size: -; J: TRBJ1-1; DNA: TGTGCCAGCAGTTACGCGGGGGAGGACACTGAAGCTTTCTTT; CDR3: CASSYAGEDTEAFF
V: TRBV6-6; D: -; size: once; J: TRBJ1-3; DNA: TGTGCCAGCAGTCCGGGGATGTTCGCTGGAAACACCATATATTTT; CDR3: CASSPGMFAGNTIYF
V: TRBV4-1; D: -; size: -; J: TRBJ2-3; DNA: TGCGCCAGCAGCCAACAGAGTGCCACAGATACGCAGTATTTT; CDR3: CASSQQSATDTQYF
V: TRBV5-1; D: -; size: -; J: TRBJ1-1; DNA: TGCGCCAGCAGTCCCAATTCGGGGCTGTCCGAAGCTTTCTTT; CDR3: CASSPNSGLSEAFF
V: TRBV5-1; D: -; size: -; J: TRBJ2-7; DNA: TGCGCCAGCAGCTTGGTCGTTGCAGGCGAGCAGTACTTC; CDR3: CASSLVVAGEQYF
V: TRBV7-6; D: -; size: -; J: TRBJ1-3; DNA: TGTGCCAGCACTATTTCCCCCACGGGGTACTCTGGAAACACCATATATTTT; CDR3: CASTISPTGYSGNTIYF
V: TRBV30; D: -; size: -; J: TRBJ1-2; DNA: TGTGCCTGGAGTGGCCAGACCTTTATCGGCTATGGCTACACCTTC; CDR3: CAWSGQTFIGYGYTF
V: TRBV27; D: -; size: -; J: TRBJ1-5; DNA: TGTGCCAGCAGTTTCAGGGACCCTAATCAGCCCCAGCATTTT; CDR3: CASSFRDPNQPQHF
V: TRBV14; D: -; size: once; J: TRBJ1-6; DNA: TGTGCCAGCAGCCAATTGATCACAGCAAATTCACCCCTCCACTTT; CDR3: CASSQLITANSPLHF
V: TRBV5-6; D: -; size: -; J: TRBJ2-5; DNA: TGTGCCAGCAGCCTGGGGGGACTTACTCAAGAGACCCAGTACTTC; CDR3: CASSLGGLTQETQYF
V: TRBV18; D: TRBD1; size: -; J: TRBJ1-1; DNA: TGTGCCAGCTCACGCCGGACAGGGGAACAGGGGGGGACTGAAGCTTTCTTT; CDR3: CASSRRTGEQGGTEAFF
V: TRBV27; D: -; size: -; J: TRBJ2-7; DNA: TGTGCCAGCCGGAACGGGGGCGCATCTTCTCCCTACGAGCAGTACTTC; CDR3: CASRNGGASSPYEQYF
V: TRBV4-3; D: TRBD1; size: -; J: TRBJ1-1; DNA: TGCGCCAGCAGCCAAGAACAGGGGGCGAGCCGGATGAACACTGAAGCTTTCTTT; CDR3: CASSQEQGASRMNTEAFF
V: TRBV6-6; D: -; size: -; J: TRBJ1-2; DNA: TGTGCCAGCAGTTACTCCACCGCGAGCTATGGCTACACCTTC; CDR3: CASSYSTASYGYTF